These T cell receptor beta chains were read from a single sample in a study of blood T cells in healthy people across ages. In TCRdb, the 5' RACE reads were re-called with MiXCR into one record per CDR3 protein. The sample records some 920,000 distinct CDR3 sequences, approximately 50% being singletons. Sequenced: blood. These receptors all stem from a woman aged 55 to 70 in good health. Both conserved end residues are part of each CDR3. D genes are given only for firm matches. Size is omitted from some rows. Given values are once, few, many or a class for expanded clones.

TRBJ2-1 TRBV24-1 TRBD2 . TGTGCCACCAGTGACCCTGGACTAGCGGGAGGAAACATTGAGTTCTTC CATSDPGLAGGNIEFF
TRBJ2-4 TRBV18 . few TGTGCCAGCTCACCACCTGCAGGGGCGGCCAAAAACATTCAGTACTTC CASSPPAGAAKNIQYF
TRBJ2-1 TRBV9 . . TGTGCCAGCAGCGTAGTCCCAGGGACACATGAGCAGTTCTTC CASSVVPGTHEQFF
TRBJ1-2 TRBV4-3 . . TGCGCCAGCAGCCAAGTTGGCAGACTCTATGGCTACACCTTC CASSQVGRLYGYTF
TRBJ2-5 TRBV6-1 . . TGTGCCAGCAGTGAACTATACCAAGAGACCCAGTACTTC CASSELYQETQYF
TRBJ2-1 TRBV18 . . TGTGCCAGCTCACCATATTCGGCTGAGCAGTTCTTC CASSPYSAEQFF
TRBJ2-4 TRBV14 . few TGTGCCAGCAGCGGGGCGTGGGGGAAGTTGGAGCAGTACTTC CASSGAWGKLEQYF
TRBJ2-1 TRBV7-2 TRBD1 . TGTGCCAGCAGCTGGGGACAGGGAATCAATGAGCAGTTCTTC CASSWGQGINEQFF
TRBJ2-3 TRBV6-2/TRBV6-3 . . TGTGCCAGCATCAACGGGGGTTCTCAGGCAGATACGCAGTATTTT CASINGGSQADTQYF
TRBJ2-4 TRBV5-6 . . TGTGCCAGCAGCCCTTTTAATGCTCTAGCCAAAAACATTCAGTACTTC CASSPFNALAKNIQYF
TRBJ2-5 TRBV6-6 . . TGTGCCAGCAGCCCCTCTCTGACTAGTAGAGAGACCCAGTACTTC CASSPSLTSRETQYF
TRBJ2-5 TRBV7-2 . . TGTGCCAGCAGCTTATCAGGAGCCCAAGAGACCCAGTACTTC CASSLSGAQETQYF
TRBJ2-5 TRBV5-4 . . TGTGCCGTACCATATCAAGAGACCCAGTACTTC CAVPYQETQYF
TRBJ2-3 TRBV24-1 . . TGTGCCACCAGTGACCCAGGGGTGTTCACAGATACGCAGTATTTT CATSDPGVFTDTQYF
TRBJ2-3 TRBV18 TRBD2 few TGTGCCAGCTCATCGAGCGGGAGCGGAGGAAAATGGCAGTATTTT CASSSSGSGGKWQYF
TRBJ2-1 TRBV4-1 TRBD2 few TGCGCCAGCAGCCAATTAGCGGGAGGGCTGGACGAGCAGTTCTTC CASSQLAGGLDEQFF
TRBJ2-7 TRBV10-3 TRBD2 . TGTGCCATCAGTGAGTCTGTAGCGGGAGGCGACGAGCAGTACTTC CAISESVAGGDEQYF
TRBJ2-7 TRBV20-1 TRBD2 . TGCAGTGCAAGAGGGTCTAGCGGGGGACATGGACCTACCTACGAGCAGTACTTC CSARGSSGGHGPTYEQYF
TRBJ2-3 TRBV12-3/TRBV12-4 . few TGTGCCAGCAGTTCGCAAGATACGCAGTATTTT CASSSQDTQYF
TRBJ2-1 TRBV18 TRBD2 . TGTGCCAGCTCAGCAGCGGGAGGGCCTAGGAATGAGCAGTTCTTC CASSAAGGPRNEQFF
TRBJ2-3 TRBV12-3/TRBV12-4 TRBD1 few TGTGCCAGCAGTGGAACGGACAGGGGCCTGGATACGCAGTATTTT CASSGTDRGLDTQYF
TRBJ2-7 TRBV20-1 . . TGCAGTGCTAGTGGGCCCAGCTTAGAGCAGTACTTC CSASGPSLEQYF
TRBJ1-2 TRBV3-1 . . TGTGCCAGCAGCCAAGATAGGAGTATCCCCGGCTACACCTTC CASSQDRSIPGYTF
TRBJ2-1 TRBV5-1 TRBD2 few TGCGCCAGCAGCTTCCAACTAGCGGAGGGGTACAATGAGCAGTTCTTC CASSFQLAEGYNEQFF
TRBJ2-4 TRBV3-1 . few TGTGCCAGCAGCCAACTACGAAAAGCCAAAAACATTCAGTACTTC CASSQLRKAKNIQYF
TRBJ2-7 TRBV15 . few TGTGCCACCAGTTTCGACCGGGACTACGAGCAGTACTTC CATSFDRDYEQYF
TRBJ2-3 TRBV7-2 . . TGTGCCAGCAGCGTAATGGAGACAGATACGCAGTATTTT CASSVMETDTQYF
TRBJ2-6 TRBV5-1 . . TGCGCCAGCAGCTTGAGGACCCTCTCTGGGGCCAACGTCCTGACTTTC CASSLRTLSGANVLTF
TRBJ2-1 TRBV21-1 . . TGTGCCAGCAGCAAAGGGCGCAATGAGCAGTTCTTC CASSKGRNEQFF
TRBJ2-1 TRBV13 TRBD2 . TGTGCCAGCAGCTTCAGGACTAGCGGGAGGGCTTGGGTCAGCAATGAGCAGTTCTTC CASSFRTSGRAWVSNEQFF
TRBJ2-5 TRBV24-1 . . TGTGCCACCATAAGGCAGCAAAGGATCCAAGAGACCCAGTACTTC CATIRQQRIQETQYF
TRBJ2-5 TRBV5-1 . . TGCGCCAGCACGGCGGGGTCGGTCCAAGAGACCCAGTACTTC CASTAGSVQETQYF
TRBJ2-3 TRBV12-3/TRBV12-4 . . TGTGCCAGCAGACTCCACACCCAGGTGGATACGCAGTATTTT CASRLHTQVDTQYF
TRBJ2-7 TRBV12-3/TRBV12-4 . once TGTGCCAGCGGGGGAGGAGCGAACGAGCAGTACTTC CASGGGANEQYF
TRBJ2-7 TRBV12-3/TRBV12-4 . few TGTGCCAGCAGTTTAGCTATGACGTTTTCTAACGAGCAGTACTTC CASSLAMTFSNEQYF
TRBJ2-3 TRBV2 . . TGTGCCAGCTGTATGACAAGGCTTGGAGATACGCAGTATTTT CASCMTRLGDTQYF
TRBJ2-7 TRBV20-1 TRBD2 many TGCAGTGTGATAGAGCAGCGGGGGTTCTCCTACGAGCAGTACTTC CSVIEQRGFSYEQYF
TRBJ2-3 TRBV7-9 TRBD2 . TGTGCCAGCAGCCCCACCGATAGCGGGAGTTTCACAGATACGCAGTATTTT CASSPTDSGSFTDTQYF
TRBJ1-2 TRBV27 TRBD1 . TGTGCCAGCAGTTTCTCCCCATGGACGACAGGGCTGGAGGGCTACACCTTC CASSFSPWTTGLEGYTF
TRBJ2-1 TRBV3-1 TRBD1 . TGTCGCAGGGACAGGGAAAGGAGTGAGCAGTTCTTC CRRDRERSEQFF
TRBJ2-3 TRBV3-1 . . TGTGCCAGCAGCCGGGACTCCGGACCCACAGATACGCAGTATTTT CASSRDSGPTDTQYF
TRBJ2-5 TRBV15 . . TGTGCCACCAGCAGAGGAGGTGGCCAAGAGACCCAGTACTTC CATSRGGGQETQYF
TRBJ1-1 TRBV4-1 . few TGCGCCAGCAGCCGGGCGGGCTCGAACACTGAAGCTTTCTTT CASSRAGSNTEAFF
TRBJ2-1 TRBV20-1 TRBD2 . TGCAGTGCTAGGGGGAGGGTGGGCAATGAGCAGTTCTTC CSARGRVGNEQFF
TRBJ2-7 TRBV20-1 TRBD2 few TGCAGGCCCTCTCCGGGACTAAGCGCGTACGAGCAGTACTTC CRPSPGLSAYEQYF
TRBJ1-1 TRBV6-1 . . TGTGCCAGCTACAGGAACACTGAAGCTTTCTTT CASYRNTEAFF
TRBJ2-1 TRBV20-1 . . TGCAGTGCTTCCGGGGGGACATCGTCGTACAATGAGCAGTTCTTC CSASGGTSSYNEQFF
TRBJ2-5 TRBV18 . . TGTGCCAGCTCACCAAGCCCGGAGGGGACCCAGTACTTC CASSPSPEGTQYF
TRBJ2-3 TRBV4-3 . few TGCGCCAGCAGCCAAGGCTGGGGCGCCGGCCGGAATACGCAGTATTTT CASSQGWGAGRNTQYF
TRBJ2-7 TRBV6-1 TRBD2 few TGTGCCAGTGTGGTCGGGCTAGCGGGACACTACGAGCAGTACTTC CASVVGLAGHYEQYF
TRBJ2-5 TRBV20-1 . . TGCAGTGCTAGAGATCTAAGCGGAACCCAAGAGACCCAGTACTTC CSARDLSGTQETQYF
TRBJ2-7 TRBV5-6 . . TGTGCCAGCAGCTTGACACGCCTAAACAATGAGCAGTACTTC CASSLTRLNNEQYF
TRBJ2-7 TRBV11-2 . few TGTGCCAGCAGCCTTCTAGGCGCGGGCGAGGACTCCTACGAGCAGTACTTC CASSLLGAGEDSYEQYF
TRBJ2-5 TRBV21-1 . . TGTGCCAGCAGCAGCGGTAGCGGGAGTGTAAAGGAGACCCAGTACTTC CASSSGSGSVKETQYF
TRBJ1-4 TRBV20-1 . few TGCAGTGCTAGACCCCCCGCCGACGCAGATGAAAAACTGTTTTTT CSARPPADADEKLFF
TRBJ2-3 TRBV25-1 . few TGTGCCAGCAGTGAACGAAGTTCAGATACGCAGTATTTT CASSERSSDTQYF
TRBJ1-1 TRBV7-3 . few TGTGCCAGCAGATGGACAGCGAACACTGAAGCTTTCTTT CASRWTANTEAFF
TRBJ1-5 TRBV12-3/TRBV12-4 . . TGTGCCAGCTCGTACGGCCCCAATCAGCCCCAGCATTTT CASSYGPNQPQHF
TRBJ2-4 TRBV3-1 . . TGTGCCAGCAGCCAAGCTCCCCAAGAAATACTAGTCAAAAACATTCAGTACTTC CASSQAPQEILVKNIQYF